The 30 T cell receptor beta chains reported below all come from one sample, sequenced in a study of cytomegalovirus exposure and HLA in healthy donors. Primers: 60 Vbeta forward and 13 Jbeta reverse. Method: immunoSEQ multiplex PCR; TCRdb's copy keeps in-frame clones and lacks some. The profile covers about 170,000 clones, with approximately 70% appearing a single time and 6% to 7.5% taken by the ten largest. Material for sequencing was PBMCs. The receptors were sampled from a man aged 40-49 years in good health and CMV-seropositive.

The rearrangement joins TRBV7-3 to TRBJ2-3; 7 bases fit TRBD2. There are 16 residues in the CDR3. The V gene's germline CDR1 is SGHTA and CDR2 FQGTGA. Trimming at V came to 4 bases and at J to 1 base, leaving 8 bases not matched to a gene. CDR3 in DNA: TGTGCCAGCAGCTCCACGAGGGGAGGGGGCACAGATACGCAGTATTTT. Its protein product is CASSSTRGGGTDTQYF.

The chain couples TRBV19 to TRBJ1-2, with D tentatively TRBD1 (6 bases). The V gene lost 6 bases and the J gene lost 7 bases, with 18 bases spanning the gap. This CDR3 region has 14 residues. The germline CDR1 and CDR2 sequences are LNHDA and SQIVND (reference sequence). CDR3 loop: CASSGTSSLGGYTF. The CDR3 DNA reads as TGTGCCAGTAGCGGGACATCCTCCCTGGGTGGCTACACCTTC.

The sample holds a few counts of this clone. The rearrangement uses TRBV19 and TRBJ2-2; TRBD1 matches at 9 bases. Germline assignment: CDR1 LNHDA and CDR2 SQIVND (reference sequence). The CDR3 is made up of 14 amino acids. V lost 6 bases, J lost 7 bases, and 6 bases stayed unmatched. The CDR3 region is CASSPGTGIGELFF. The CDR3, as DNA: TGTGCCAGTAGCCCCGGGACAGGGATCGGGGAGCTGTTTTTT.

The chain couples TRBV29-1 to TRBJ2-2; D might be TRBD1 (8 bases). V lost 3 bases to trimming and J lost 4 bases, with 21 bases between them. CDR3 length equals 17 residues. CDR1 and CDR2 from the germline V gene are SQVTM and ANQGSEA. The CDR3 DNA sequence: TGCAGCGTTGATGGGGGGGAGTCAGGGGGCTTCACCGGGGAGCTGTTTTTT. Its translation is CSVDGGESGGFTGELFF.

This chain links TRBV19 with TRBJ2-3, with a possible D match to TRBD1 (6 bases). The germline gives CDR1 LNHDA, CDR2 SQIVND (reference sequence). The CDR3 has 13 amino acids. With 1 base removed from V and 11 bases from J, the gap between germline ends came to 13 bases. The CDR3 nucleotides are TGTGCCAGTAGTATAGGAACAGGGTCGGGGCAGTATTTT. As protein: CASSIGTGSGQYF. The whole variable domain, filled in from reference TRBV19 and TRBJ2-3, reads DGGITQSPKYLFRKEGQNVTLSCEQNLNHDAMYWYRQDPGQGLRLIYYSQIVNDFQKGDIAEGYSVSREKKESFPLTVTSAQKNPTAFYLCASSIGTGSGQYFGPGTRLTVL.

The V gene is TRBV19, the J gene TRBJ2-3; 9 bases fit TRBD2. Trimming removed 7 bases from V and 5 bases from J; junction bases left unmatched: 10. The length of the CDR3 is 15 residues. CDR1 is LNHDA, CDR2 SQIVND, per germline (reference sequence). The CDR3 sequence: CASTLGSSGVDTQYF. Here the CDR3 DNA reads TGTGCCAGTACCCTGGGTTCTAGCGGGGTAGATACGCAGTATTTT.

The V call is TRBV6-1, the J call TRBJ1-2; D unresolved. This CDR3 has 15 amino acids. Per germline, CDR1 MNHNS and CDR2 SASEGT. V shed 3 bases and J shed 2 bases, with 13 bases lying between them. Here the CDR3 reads CASSDNSDINYGYTF. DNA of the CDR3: TGTGCCAGCAGTGACAACAGTGATATCAACTATGGCTACACCTTC.

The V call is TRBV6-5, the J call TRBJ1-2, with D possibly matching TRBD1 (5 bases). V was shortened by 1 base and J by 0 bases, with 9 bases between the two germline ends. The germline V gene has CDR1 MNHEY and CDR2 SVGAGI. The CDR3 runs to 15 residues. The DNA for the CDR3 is TGTGCCAGCAGTTACTACCCCAGGGCTAACTATGGCTACACCTTC. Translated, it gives CASSYYPRANYGYTF.

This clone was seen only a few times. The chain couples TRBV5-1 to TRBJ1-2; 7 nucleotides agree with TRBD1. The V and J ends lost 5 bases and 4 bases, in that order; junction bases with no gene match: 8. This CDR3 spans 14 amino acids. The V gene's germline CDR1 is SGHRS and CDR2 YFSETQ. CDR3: CASSFTGASYGYTF. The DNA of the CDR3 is TGCGCCAGCAGTTTCACAGGGGCCTCCTATGGCTACACCTTC.

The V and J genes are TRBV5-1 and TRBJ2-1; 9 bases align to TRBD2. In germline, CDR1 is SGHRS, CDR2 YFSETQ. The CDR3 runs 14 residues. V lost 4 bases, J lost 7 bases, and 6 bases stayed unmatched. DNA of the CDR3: TGCGCCAGCAGCGAGCGGGGGGATGAGAATGAGCAGTTCTTC. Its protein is CASSERGDENEQFF.

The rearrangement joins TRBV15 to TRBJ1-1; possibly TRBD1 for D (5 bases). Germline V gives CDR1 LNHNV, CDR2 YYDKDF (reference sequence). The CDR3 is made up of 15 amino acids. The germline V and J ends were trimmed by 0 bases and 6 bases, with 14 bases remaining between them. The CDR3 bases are TGTGCCACCAGCAGAGATTGGGGGGGAGTCTCTGAAGCTTTCTTT. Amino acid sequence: CATSRDWGGVSEAFF.

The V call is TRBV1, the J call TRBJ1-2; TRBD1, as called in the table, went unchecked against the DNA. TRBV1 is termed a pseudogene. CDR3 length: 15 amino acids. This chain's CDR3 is CTSSQEARAVYGYTF. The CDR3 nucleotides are TGCACCAGCAGCCAAGAGGCCAGGGCCGTTTATGGCTACACCTTC.

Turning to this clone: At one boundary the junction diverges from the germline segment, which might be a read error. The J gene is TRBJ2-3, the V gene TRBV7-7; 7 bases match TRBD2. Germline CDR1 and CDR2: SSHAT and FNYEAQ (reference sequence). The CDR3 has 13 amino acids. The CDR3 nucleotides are TGTGCTAGCAGCCCCGCGCCGGGGGGTACGCAGTATTTT. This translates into CASSPAPGGTQYF.

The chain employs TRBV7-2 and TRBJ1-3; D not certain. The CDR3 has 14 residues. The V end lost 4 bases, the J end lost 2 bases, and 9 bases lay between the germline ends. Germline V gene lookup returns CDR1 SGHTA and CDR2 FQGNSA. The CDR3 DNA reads TGTGCCAGCAGCTCTCATGTAGCTGGAAACACCATATATTTT. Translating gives CASSSHVAGNTIYF. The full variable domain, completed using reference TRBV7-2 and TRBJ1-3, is GAGVSQSPSNKVTEKGKDVELRCDPISGHTALYWYRQSLGQGLEFLIYFQGNSAPDKSGLPSDRFSAERTGGSVSTLTIQRTQQEDSAVYLCASSSHVAGNTIYFGEGSWLTVV.

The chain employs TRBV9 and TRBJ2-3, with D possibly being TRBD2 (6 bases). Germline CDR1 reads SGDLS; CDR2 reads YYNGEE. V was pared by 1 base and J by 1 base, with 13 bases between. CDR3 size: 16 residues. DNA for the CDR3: TGTGCCAGCAGCGTAAGAAGCGTAGCGGGCACAGATACGCAGTATTTT. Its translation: CASSVRSVAGTDTQYF.

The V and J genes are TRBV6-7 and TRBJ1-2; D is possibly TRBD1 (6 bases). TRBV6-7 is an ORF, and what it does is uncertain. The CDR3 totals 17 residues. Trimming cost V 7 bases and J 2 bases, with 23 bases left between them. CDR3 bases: TGTGCCAGCACCCCCCCTGGACAGCCCTGCCCCAACTATGGCTACACCTTC. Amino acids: CASTPPGQPCPNYGYTF.

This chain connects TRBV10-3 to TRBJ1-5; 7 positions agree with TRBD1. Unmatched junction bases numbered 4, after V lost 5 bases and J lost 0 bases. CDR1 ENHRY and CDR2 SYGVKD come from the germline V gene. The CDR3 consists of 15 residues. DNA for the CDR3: TGTGCCATCAGTCAGACAGGGAGTAGCAATCAGCCCCAGCATTTT. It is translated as CAISQTGSSNQPQHF.

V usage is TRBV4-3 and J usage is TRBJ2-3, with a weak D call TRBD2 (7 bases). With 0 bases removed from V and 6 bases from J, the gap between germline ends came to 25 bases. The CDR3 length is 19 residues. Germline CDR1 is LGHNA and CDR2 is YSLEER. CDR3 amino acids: CASSQDRRGAGALRDTQYF. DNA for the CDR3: TGCGCCAGCAGCCAAGATAGGAGGGGCGCGGGGGCTCTAAGGGATACGCAGTATTTT.

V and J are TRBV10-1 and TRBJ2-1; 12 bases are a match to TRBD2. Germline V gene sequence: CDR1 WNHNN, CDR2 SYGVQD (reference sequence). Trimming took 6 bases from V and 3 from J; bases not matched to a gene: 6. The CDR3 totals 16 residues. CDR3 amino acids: CASSFTSGGYYNEQFF. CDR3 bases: TGCGCCAGCAGCTTCACTAGCGGGGGGTACTACAATGAGCAGTTCTTC.

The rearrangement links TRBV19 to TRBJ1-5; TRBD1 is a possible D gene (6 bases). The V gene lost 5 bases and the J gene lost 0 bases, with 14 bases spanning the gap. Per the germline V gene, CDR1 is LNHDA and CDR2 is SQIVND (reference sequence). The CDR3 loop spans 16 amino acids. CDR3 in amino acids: CASSLGGGLSNQPQHF. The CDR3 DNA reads TGTGCCAGTAGTCTAGGCGGGGGCCTTAGCAATCAGCCCCAGCATTTT.

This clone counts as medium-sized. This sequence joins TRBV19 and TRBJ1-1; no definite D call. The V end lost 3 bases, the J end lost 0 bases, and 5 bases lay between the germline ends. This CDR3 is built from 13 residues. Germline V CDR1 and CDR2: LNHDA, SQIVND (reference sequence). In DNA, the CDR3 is TGTGCCAGTAGTATTAGCCTGAACACTGAAGCTTTCTTT. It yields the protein CASSISLNTEAFF.

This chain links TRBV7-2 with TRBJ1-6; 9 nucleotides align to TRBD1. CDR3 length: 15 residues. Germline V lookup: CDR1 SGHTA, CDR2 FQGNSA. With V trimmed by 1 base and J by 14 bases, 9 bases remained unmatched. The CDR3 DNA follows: TGTGCCAGCAGCTTAGAACAGGGGGCAAGAAGGGCCCTCCACTTT. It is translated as CASSLEQGARRALHF. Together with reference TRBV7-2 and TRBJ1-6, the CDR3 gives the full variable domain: GAGVSQSPSNKVTEKGKDVELRCDPISGHTALYWYRQSLGQGLEFLIYFQGNSAPDKSGLPSDRFSAERTGGSVSTLTIQRTQQEDSAVYLCASSLEQGARRALHFGNGTRLTVT.

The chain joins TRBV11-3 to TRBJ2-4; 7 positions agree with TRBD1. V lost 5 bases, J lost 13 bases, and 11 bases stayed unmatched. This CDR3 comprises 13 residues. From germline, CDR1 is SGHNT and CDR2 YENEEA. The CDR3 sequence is CASSLTPGQPQYF. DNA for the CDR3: TGTGCCAGCAGCCTCACCCCGGGACAGCCCCAGTACTTC. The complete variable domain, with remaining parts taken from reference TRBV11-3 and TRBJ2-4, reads EAGVVQSPRYKIIEKKQPVAFWCNPISGHNTLYWYLQNLGQGPELLIRYENEEAVDDSQLPKDRFSAERLKGVDSTLKIQPAELGDSAVYLCASSLTPGQPQYFGAGTRLSVL.

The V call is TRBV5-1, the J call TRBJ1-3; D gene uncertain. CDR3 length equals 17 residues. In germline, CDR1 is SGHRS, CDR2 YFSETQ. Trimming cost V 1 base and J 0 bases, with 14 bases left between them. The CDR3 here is CASSLISSADSGNTIYF. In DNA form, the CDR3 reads TGCGCCAGCAGCTTGATTAGCTCGGCAGACTCTGGAAACACCATATATTTT.

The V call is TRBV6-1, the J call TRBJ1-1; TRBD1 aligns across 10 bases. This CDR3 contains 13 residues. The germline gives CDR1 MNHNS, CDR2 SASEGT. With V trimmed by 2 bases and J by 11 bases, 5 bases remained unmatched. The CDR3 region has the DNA TGTGCCAGCAGTGAACTCGGGACAGGGGCCGCTTTCTTT. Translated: CASSELGTGAAFF.

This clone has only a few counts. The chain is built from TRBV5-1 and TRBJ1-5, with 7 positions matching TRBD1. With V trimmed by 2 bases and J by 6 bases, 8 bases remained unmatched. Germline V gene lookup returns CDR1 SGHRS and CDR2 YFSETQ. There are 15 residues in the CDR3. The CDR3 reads CASSLGTARGQPQHF. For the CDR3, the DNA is TGCGCCAGCAGCTTAGGGACAGCCCGGGGTCAGCCCCAGCATTTT.

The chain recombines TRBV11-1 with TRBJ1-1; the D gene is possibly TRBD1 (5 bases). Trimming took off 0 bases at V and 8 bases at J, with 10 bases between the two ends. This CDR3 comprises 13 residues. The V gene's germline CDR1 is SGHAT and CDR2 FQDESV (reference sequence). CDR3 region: CASSLAGRSEAFF. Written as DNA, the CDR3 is TGTGCCAGCAGCTTAGCGGGGCGCTCGGAAGCTTTCTTT.

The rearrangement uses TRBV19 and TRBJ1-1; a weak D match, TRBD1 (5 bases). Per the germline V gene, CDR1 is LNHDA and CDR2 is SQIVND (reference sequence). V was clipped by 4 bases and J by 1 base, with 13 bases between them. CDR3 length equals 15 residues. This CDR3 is CASSKAGSQNTEAFF. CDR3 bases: TGTGCCAGTAGTAAGGCAGGGTCCCAGAACACTGAAGCTTTCTTT.

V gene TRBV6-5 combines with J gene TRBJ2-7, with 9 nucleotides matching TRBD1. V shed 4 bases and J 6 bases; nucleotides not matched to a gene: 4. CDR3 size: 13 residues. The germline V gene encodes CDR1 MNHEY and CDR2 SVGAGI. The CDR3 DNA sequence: TGTGCCAGCAGTTGGACAGGGGTCGGCGAGCAGTACTTC. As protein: CASSWTGVGEQYF.

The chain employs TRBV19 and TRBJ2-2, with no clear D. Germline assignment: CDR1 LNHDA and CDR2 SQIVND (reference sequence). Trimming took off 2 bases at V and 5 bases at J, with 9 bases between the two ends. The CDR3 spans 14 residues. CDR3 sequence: CASSIKRRTGELFF. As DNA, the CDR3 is TGTGCCAGTAGTATAAAGCGCAGAACCGGGGAGCTGTTTTTT.